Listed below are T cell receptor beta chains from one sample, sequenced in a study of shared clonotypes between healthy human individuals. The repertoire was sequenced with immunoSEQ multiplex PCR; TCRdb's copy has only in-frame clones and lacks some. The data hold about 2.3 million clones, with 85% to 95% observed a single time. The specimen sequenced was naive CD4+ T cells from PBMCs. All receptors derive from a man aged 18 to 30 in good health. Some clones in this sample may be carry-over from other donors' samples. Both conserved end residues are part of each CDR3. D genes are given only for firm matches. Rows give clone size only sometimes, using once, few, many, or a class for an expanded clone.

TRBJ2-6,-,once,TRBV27,TGTGCCAGCAGGAGTTTTGGGGCCAACGTCCTGACTTTC,CASRSFGANVLTF
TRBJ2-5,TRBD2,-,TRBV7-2,TGTGCCAGCAGCTTTCAAGCGGGAGGGATAGAGACCCAGTACTTC,CASSFQAGGIETQYF
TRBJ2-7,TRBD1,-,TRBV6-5,TGTGCCAGCAGCCCCGGGACAGGTCTCGACGAGCAGTACTTC,CASSPGTGLDEQYF
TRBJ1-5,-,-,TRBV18,TGTGCCAGCTCACCAAGGGGCGAAAAAAATCAGCCCCAGCATTTT,CASSPRGEKNQPQHF
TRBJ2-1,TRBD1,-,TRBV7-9,TGTGCCAGCAGCTTAGAACGTCAGGGGCCTACAGGGGGCAATGAGCAGTTCTTC,CASSLERQGPTGGNEQFF
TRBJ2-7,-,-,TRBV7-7,TGTGCCAGCAGCTTCGAAGGGGGGGGCGAGCAGTACTTC,CASSFEGGGEQYF
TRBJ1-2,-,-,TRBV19,TGTGCCAGTAGTCCGACAGACACAAACTATGGCTACACCTTC,CASSPTDTNYGYTF
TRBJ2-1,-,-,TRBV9,TGTGCCAGCAGCGTTGGGGGTGATACCTCAGGGCATGAGCAGTTCTTC,CASSVGGDTSGHEQFF
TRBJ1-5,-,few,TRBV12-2,TGTGCAAGTCGCCCTCGGGCAAGACAGGATAGCAATCAGCCCCAGCATTTT,CASRPRARQDSNQPQHF
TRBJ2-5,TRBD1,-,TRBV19,TGTGCCAGTAGTATAGCAGGGGGCACTGAGACCCAGTACTTC,CASSIAGGTETQYF
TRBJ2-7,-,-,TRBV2,TGTGCCAGCATGGTGGGGGGGCGCCTCTACGAGCAGTACTTC,CASMVGGRLYEQYF
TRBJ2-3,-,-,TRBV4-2,TGTGCCAGCAGCCAAGGAACCATGGGGAAAGAGGGTGGCACAGATACGCAGTATTTT,CASSQGTMGKEGGTDTQYF
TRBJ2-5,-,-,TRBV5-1,TGCGCCAGCAGCTTGGGATCCCGAGAGACCCAGTACTTC,CASSLGSRETQYF
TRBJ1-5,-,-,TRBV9,TGTGCCAGCAGCGTAGGTGGCAATAGCAATCAGCCCCAGCATTTT,CASSVGGNSNQPQHF
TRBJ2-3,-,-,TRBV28,TGTGCCAGCAGTTTTGGGGGGACCCTCCGCCCAGATACGCAGTATTTT,CASSFGGTLRPDTQYF
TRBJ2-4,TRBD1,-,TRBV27,TGTGCCAGCAGCCAGGGACAGGGGGCAATAAACATTCAGTACTTC,CASSQGQGAINIQYF
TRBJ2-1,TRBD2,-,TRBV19,TGTGCCAGTAGTTTCGGGAGGGGTTCGAATGAGCAGTTCTTC,CASSFGRGSNEQFF
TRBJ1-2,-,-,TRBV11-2,TGTGCCAGCAGCTTTAAAAAGTTGGGCCAGGGGATCTATGGCTACACCTTC,CASSFKKLGQGIYGYTF
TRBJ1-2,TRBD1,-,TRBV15,TGTGCCACCAGCAGAGTAGACAGGGGGAGGGAGGGCTACACCTTC,CATSRVDRGREGYTF
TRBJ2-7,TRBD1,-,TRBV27,TGTGCCAGCAGTTTATCGGGGACAGCCTCCTACGAGCAGTACTTC,CASSLSGTASYEQYF
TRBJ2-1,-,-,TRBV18,TGTGCCAGCTCACCACTGAACCTAGCGACTTCCTACAATGAGCAGTTCTTC,CASSPLNLATSYNEQFF
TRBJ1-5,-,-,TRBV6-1,TGTGCCAGCACCCTGCGGGTTGTTCAGCCCCAGCATTTT,CASTLRVVQPQHF
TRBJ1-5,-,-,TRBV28,TGTGCCAGCAGTCCCCAAACGAGCGGTAATCAGCCCCAGCATTTT,CASSPQTSGNQPQHF
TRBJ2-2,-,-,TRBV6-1,TGTGCCAGCAGTCGGGGTTATTTTGACGGGGAGCTGTTTTTT,CASSRGYFDGELFF
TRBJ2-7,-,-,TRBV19,TGTGCCAGTAGCGCGGCAGGGATTGAGCAGTACTTC,CASSAAGIEQYF
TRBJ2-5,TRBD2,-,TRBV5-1,TGCGCCAGCAGCTCACTGCTAGCGGTAGAGACCCAGTACTTC,CASSSLLAVETQYF
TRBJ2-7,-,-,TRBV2,TGTGCCAGCAGTGAATCAGGCGGGATCTGGGACGAGCAGTACTTC,CASSESGGIWDEQYF
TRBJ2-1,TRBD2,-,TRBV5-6,TGTGCCAGCAGCTCGGGACTAGCGGTGAATGAGCAGTTCTTC,CASSSGLAVNEQFF
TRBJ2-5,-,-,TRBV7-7,TGTGCCAGCAGCTTAGAAGGTTTAAAGACCCAGTACTTC,CASSLEGLKTQYF
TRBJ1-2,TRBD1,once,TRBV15,TGTGCCACCAGCAGAGGTACAGGGGGAACTGATACCTTC,CATSRGTGGTDTF
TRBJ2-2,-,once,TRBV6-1,TGTGCCAGCAGTGTCTCAGGGGTGGACACCGGGGAGCTGTTTTTT,CASSVSGVDTGELFF
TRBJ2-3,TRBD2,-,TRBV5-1,TGCGCCAGCAGCTTGGGGCCTAGCGGGATCAGCACAGATACGCAGTATTTT,CASSLGPSGISTDTQYF
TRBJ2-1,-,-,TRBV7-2,TGTGCCAGCAGCTTAGTTGGGCTAGATGAGCAGTTCTTC,CASSLVGLDEQFF
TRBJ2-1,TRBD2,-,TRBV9,TGTGCCAGCAGCGTAGCCGGGAGGCAGGGCAATGAGCAGTTCTTC,CASSVAGRQGNEQFF
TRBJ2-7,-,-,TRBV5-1,TGCGCCAGCAGCCCGGCGGGTTTGCGGGAGCAGTACTTC,CASSPAGLREQYF
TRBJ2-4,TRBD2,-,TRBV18,TGTGCCAGCTCACCTCCGGGAGGGCTAGCCAAAAACATTCAGTACTTC,CASSPPGGLAKNIQYF
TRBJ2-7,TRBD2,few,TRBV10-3,TGTGCCATCAGAGCACTAGCGGGAGGAGGCCACGAGCAGTACTTC,CAIRALAGGGHEQYF
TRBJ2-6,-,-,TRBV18,TGTGCCAGCTCGCTCGCCGGACGGGGAAGCTCTGGGGCCAACGTCCTGACTTTC,CASSLAGRGSSGANVLTF
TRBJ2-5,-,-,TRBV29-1,TGCAGCGTTGAAGATTGGGGGACCCAGTACTTC,CSVEDWGTQYF
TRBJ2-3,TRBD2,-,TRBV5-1,TGCGCCAGCGTTCCACTAGCGGGGGGCACAGATACGCAGTATTTT,CASVPLAGGTDTQYF
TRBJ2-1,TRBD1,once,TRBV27,TGTGCCAGCAGGAAATCTCCCGGGACAGGACTATACAATGAGCAGTTCTTC,CASRKSPGTGLYNEQFF
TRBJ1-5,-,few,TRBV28,TGTGCCAGCAGACTAAGGACGGGCAATCAGCCCCAGCATTTT,CASRLRTGNQPQHF
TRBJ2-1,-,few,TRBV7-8,TGTGCCAGCAGTCTCATGGAAGGGACATACTCCTACAATGAGCAGTTCTTC,CASSLMEGTYSYNEQFF
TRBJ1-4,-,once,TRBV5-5,TGTGCCAGCAGCTTGAGGCTTCCCGCAGGGAGGACTAATGAAAAACTGTTTTTT,CASSLRLPAGRTNEKLFF
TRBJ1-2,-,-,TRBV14,TGTGCCAGCAGCCAACATTACGCAGGGGCTGGCTACACCTTC,CASSQHYAGAGYTF
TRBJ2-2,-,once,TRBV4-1,TGCGCCAGCAGCCAAGATTGGGAGGGGGCCGGAACCGGGGAGCTGTTTTTT,CASSQDWEGAGTGELFF
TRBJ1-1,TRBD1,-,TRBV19,TGTGCCAGTAGCTCCGGGACAGGCAACACTGAAGCTTTCTTT,CASSSGTGNTEAFF
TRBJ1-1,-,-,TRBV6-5,TGTGCCAGCAGCCTAGGGGGAAACATGAACACTGAAGCTTTCTTT,CASSLGGNMNTEAFF
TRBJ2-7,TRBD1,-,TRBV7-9,TGTGCCAGCAGCACCGGACAGGGAGTCCACGAGCAGTACTTC,CASSTGQGVHEQYF
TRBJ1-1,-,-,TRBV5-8,TGTGCCAGCACCATAAATGGGGGCATTAACACTGAAGCTTTCTTT,CASTINGGINTEAFF
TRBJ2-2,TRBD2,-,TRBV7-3,TGTGCCAGCAGCACCCTAGCGGCTGTTAACACCGGGGAGCTGTTTTTT,CASSTLAAVNTGELFF
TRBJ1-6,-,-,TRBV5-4,TGTGCCGTGGAGGGGTGGTTTGGTTCACCCCTCCACTTT,CAVEGWFGSPLHF
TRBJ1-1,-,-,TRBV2,TGTGCCAGCAGTGATATCAGTGTGAACACTGAAGCTTTCTTT,CASSDISVNTEAFF